These T cell receptor beta chains were read from a single sample in a study of T-cell reconstitution after alpha-beta-depleted transplantation in children. TCRdb ran MiXCR on the PCR reads and lists one entry per CDR3 protein. This sample yields roughly 500,000 distinct CDR3 sequences, of which around an eighth are seen a single time; over 5.5% belongs to the top ten. The material sequenced was PBMCs from the stem cell graft donor, taken from the stem cell graft. These receptors were collected from a human donor who donated a stem cell graft to a child with combined immunodeficiency. Both conserved end residues are part of each CDR3. Each record gives: J gene, V gene, clone size, D gene, CDR3 protein, CDR3 DNA. D genes are given only for firm matches. Only part of the rows carry a size: once, few, many, or a class if the clone is expanded.

j_gene: TRBJ2-3; v_gene: TRBV9; abundance: NA; d_gene: TRBD2; CDR3aa: CASSPNLAGSYTDTQYF; CDR3nt: TGTGCCAGCAGCCCCAATTTAGCGGGGTCCTACACAGATACGCAGTATTTT
j_gene: TRBJ2-1; v_gene: TRBV20-1; abundance: few; d_gene: NA; CDR3aa: CSARELVSSYNEQFF; CDR3nt: TGCAGTGCTAGAGAACTAGTGAGTTCCTACAATGAGCAGTTCTTC
j_gene: TRBJ2-3; v_gene: TRBV5-1; abundance: many; d_gene: TRBD2; CDR3aa: CASSFTSGRASSDTQYF; CDR3nt: TGCGCCAGCAGCTTTACGAGCGGGAGGGCAAGTTCAGATACGCAGTATTTT
j_gene: TRBJ2-3; v_gene: TRBV4-3; abundance: NA; d_gene: TRBD2; CDR3aa: CASSTSSGGPPYF; CDR3nt: TGCGCCAGCAGCACCAGTAGCGGGGGGCCCCCTTATTTT
j_gene: TRBJ2-7; v_gene: TRBV10-1; abundance: NA; d_gene: NA; CDR3aa: CASIRVRYSYEQYF; CDR3nt: TGCGCCAGCATCCGGGTTCGGTACTCCTACGAGCAGTACTTC
j_gene: TRBJ1-2; v_gene: TRBV5-5; abundance: NA; d_gene: NA; CDR3aa: CASSLVDGRDYGYTF; CDR3nt: TGTGCCAGCAGCTTGGTGGATGGTCGGGACTATGGCTACACCTTC
j_gene: TRBJ2-3; v_gene: TRBV5-1; abundance: few; d_gene: NA; CDR3aa: CASSLDRPVSDTQYF; CDR3nt: TGCGCCAGCAGCTTGGATCGGCCCGTGTCAGATACGCAGTATTTT
j_gene: TRBJ2-2; v_gene: TRBV29-1; abundance: few; d_gene: NA; CDR3aa: CSVEHRDNTGELFF; CDR3nt: TGCAGCGTTGAACACAGGGACAACACCGGGGAGCTGTTTTTT
j_gene: TRBJ2-5; v_gene: TRBV6-1; abundance: NA; d_gene: TRBD2; CDR3aa: CASRGPTGGETQYF; CDR3nt: TGTGCCAGCAGGGGACCGACGGGGGGAGAGACCCAGTACTTC
j_gene: TRBJ2-5; v_gene: TRBV11-2; abundance: NA; d_gene: TRBD2; CDR3aa: CASSLNLAGGTFQETQYF; CDR3nt: TGTGCCAGCAGCTTAAACCTAGCGGGGGGTACCTTCCAAGAGACCCAGTACTTC
j_gene: TRBJ2-7; v_gene: TRBV7-6; abundance: few; d_gene: NA; CDR3aa: CASSFTGNTYEQYF; CDR3nt: TGTGCCAGCAGCTTCACAGGGAACACCTACGAGCAGTACTTC
j_gene: TRBJ2-1; v_gene: TRBV27; abundance: NA; d_gene: NA; CDR3aa: CASSLSVPGSGKSEQFF; CDR3nt: TGTGCCAGCAGTTTATCCGTCCCCGGGTCAGGGAAAAGTGAGCAGTTCTTC
j_gene: TRBJ2-1; v_gene: TRBV5-1; abundance: many; d_gene: NA; CDR3aa: CASSFYNEQFF; CDR3nt: TGTGCCAGCAGTTTCTACAATGAGCAGTTCTTC
j_gene: TRBJ2-3; v_gene: TRBV11-2; abundance: few; d_gene: TRBD2; CDR3aa: CASSPGLAGATSTDTQYF; CDR3nt: TGTGCCAGCAGCCCAGGACTAGCGGGGGCCACGAGCACAGATACGCAGTATTTT
j_gene: TRBJ2-5; v_gene: TRBV20-1; abundance: NA; d_gene: TRBD2; CDR3aa: CSARGLAGVETQYF; CDR3nt: TGCAGTGCTAGAGGACTAGCGGGAGTAGAGACCCAGTACTTC
j_gene: TRBJ2-1; v_gene: TRBV14; abundance: NA; d_gene: NA; CDR3aa: CASSQRGPYNEQFF; CDR3nt: TGTGCCAGCAGCCAACGGGGGCCCTACAATGAGCAGTTCTTC
j_gene: TRBJ2-1; v_gene: TRBV15; abundance: many; d_gene: NA; CDR3aa: CATQHTYNEQFF; CDR3nt: TGTGCCACCCAACATACCTACAATGAGCAGTTCTTC
j_gene: TRBJ2-5; v_gene: TRBV6-5; abundance: many; d_gene: NA; CDR3aa: CASSYRTAGQETQYF; CDR3nt: TGTGCCAGCAGTTACCGGACGGCGGGGCAAGAGACCCAGTACTTC
j_gene: TRBJ2-7; v_gene: TRBV6-5; abundance: many; d_gene: NA; CDR3aa: CASSYGVQYEQYF; CDR3nt: TGTGCCAGCAGTTACGGGGTACAATACGAGCAGTACTTC
j_gene: TRBJ2-3; v_gene: TRBV4-1; abundance: NA; d_gene: NA; CDR3aa: CASSQVAESTDTQYF; CDR3nt: TGCGCCAGCAGCCAAGTAGCGGAAAGCACAGATACGCAGTATTTT
j_gene: TRBJ1-6; v_gene: TRBV4-3; abundance: NA; d_gene: TRBD1; CDR3aa: CASSPLTGGGSPLHF; CDR3nt: TGCGCCAGCAGTCCCTTGACAGGGGGGGGATCACCCCTCCACTTT
j_gene: TRBJ2-3; v_gene: TRBV4-3; abundance: NA; d_gene: NA; CDR3aa: CASSQGPRLEADTQYF; CDR3nt: TGCGCCAGCAGCCAGGGACCCCGTTTGGAGGCAGATACGCAGTATTTT
j_gene: TRBJ2-3; v_gene: TRBV6-2/TRBV6-3; abundance: NA; d_gene: TRBD2; CDR3aa: CASSYPTSAIDTQYF; CDR3nt: TGTGCCAGCAGTTACCCGACTAGCGCCATAGATACGCAGTATTTT
j_gene: TRBJ2-1; v_gene: TRBV5-6; abundance: many; d_gene: NA; CDR3aa: CATEGGPYNEQFF; CDR3nt: TGTGCCACCGAGGGGGGGCCCTACAATGAGCAGTTCTTC
j_gene: TRBJ2-2; v_gene: TRBV19; abundance: NA; d_gene: NA; CDR3aa: CASSPVGGAGELFF; CDR3nt: TGTGCCAGTAGCCCTGTCGGGGGAGCCGGGGAGCTGTTTTTT
j_gene: TRBJ1-1; v_gene: TRBV7-2; abundance: few; d_gene: NA; CDR3aa: CASSPGPSGIAEAFF; CDR3nt: TGTGCCAGCAGCCCGGGACCTTCAGGTATCGCTGAAGCTTTCTTT
j_gene: TRBJ2-7; v_gene: TRBV27; abundance: NA; d_gene: TRBD2; CDR3aa: CASSLIGPEASGPYAEQYF; CDR3nt: TGTGCCAGCAGTTTGATAGGTCCCGAGGCTAGCGGGCCCTACGCCGAGCAGTACTTC
j_gene: TRBJ2-1; v_gene: TRBV19; abundance: once; d_gene: TRBD2; CDR3aa: CASSIDDGLAAAYNEQFF; CDR3nt: TGTGCCAGTAGTATAGATGACGGACTAGCGGCGGCCTACAATGAGCAGTTCTTC
j_gene: TRBJ2-2; v_gene: TRBV6-2/TRBV6-3; abundance: many; d_gene: NA; CDR3aa: CASSLLQSTGELFF; CDR3nt: TGTGCCAGCAGTTTATTACAGTCCACCGGGGAGCTGTTTTTT
j_gene: TRBJ2-1; v_gene: TRBV12-3/TRBV12-4; abundance: many; d_gene: NA; CDR3aa: CASIATGPLNEQFF; CDR3nt: TGTGCCAGCATCGCGACAGGACCCCTCAATGAGCAGTTCTTC
j_gene: TRBJ2-2; v_gene: TRBV29-1; abundance: NA; d_gene: NA; CDR3aa: CSVDQGPGELFF; CDR3nt: TGCAGCGTTGATCAGGGCCCCGGGGAGCTGTTTTTT
j_gene: TRBJ2-4; v_gene: TRBV2; abundance: few; d_gene: NA; CDR3aa: CASSESQGWDIQYF; CDR3nt: TGTGCCAGCAGTGAATCACAGGGTTGGGACATTCAGTACTTC
j_gene: TRBJ2-7; v_gene: TRBV5-4; abundance: few; d_gene: TRBD1; CDR3aa: CASSGQGALPYEQYF; CDR3nt: TGTGCCAGCAGCGGACAGGGAGCCCTTCCCTACGAGCAGTACTTC
j_gene: TRBJ2-1; v_gene: TRBV9; abundance: NA; d_gene: TRBD2; CDR3aa: CASSVVSGGANEQFF; CDR3nt: TGTGCCAGCAGCGTAGTTAGCGGGGGGGCTAATGAGCAGTTCTTC
j_gene: TRBJ2-3; v_gene: TRBV9; abundance: few; d_gene: TRBD2; CDR3aa: CASSVAGSGGSSDTQYF; CDR3nt: TGTGCCAGCAGCGTAGCGGGTAGCGGGGGCTCCTCGGATACGCAGTATTTT
j_gene: TRBJ2-1; v_gene: TRBV12-3/TRBV12-4; abundance: few; d_gene: NA; CDR3aa: CASSAPSEVGHEQFF; CDR3nt: TGTGCCAGCAGTGCCCCTAGCGAGGTGGGCCATGAGCAGTTCTTC
j_gene: TRBJ1-5; v_gene: TRBV7-9; abundance: NA; d_gene: NA; CDR3aa: CASSLASVSNQPQHF; CDR3nt: TGTGCCAGCAGCTTAGCATCAGTTAGCAATCAGCCCCAGCATTTT
j_gene: TRBJ2-1; v_gene: TRBV7-2; abundance: NA; d_gene: TRBD2; CDR3aa: CANGTSGGQDNEQFF; CDR3nt: TGTGCCAATGGGACTAGCGGGGGGCAGGACAATGAGCAGTTCTTC
j_gene: TRBJ1-2; v_gene: TRBV10-3; abundance: NA; d_gene: NA; CDR3aa: CAISSGPIQTNYGYTF; CDR3nt: TGTGCCATCAGTTCAGGGCCGATACAAACTAACTATGGCTACACCTTC
j_gene: TRBJ2-7; v_gene: TRBV4-3; abundance: few; d_gene: NA; CDR3aa: CASSPSGRGREQYF; CDR3nt: TGCGCCAGCAGCCCCTCGGGACGAGGGAGGGAGCAGTACTTC
j_gene: TRBJ2-7; v_gene: TRBV10-3; abundance: many; d_gene: NA; CDR3aa: CAISESERYEQYF; CDR3nt: TGTGCCATCAGTGAGTCAGAGAGGTACGAGCAGTACTTC
j_gene: TRBJ1-5; v_gene: TRBV9; abundance: NA; d_gene: TRBD1; CDR3aa: CASSAGGGGQPQHF; CDR3nt: TGTGCCAGCAGCGCAGGGGGAGGCGGTCAGCCCCAGCATTTT
j_gene: TRBJ2-5; v_gene: TRBV7-6; abundance: NA; d_gene: TRBD1; CDR3aa: CASSATQGVVKTQYF; CDR3nt: TGTGCCAGCAGCGCGACTCAGGGGGTGGTGAAGACCCAGTACTTC
j_gene: TRBJ2-3; v_gene: TRBV24-1; abundance: few; d_gene: TRBD2; CDR3aa: CATSESGRGTDTQYF; CDR3nt: TGTGCCACCAGTGAGAGCGGGAGAGGCACAGATACGCAGTATTTT
j_gene: TRBJ1-5; v_gene: TRBV2; abundance: few; d_gene: NA; CDR3aa: CASRERSYRNPSNQPQHF; CDR3nt: TGTGCCAGCAGGGAGAGGTCCTACCGAAATCCTAGCAATCAGCCCCAGCATTTT
j_gene: TRBJ2-3; v_gene: TRBV20-1; abundance: NA; d_gene: TRBD2; CDR3aa: CCARDRRLAGGPSTDTQYF; CDR3nt: TGCTGTGCTAGAGATCGCCGACTAGCGGGGGGCCCTAGCACAGATACGCAGTATTTT
j_gene: TRBJ2-2; v_gene: TRBV7-9; abundance: few; d_gene: NA; CDR3aa: CASSALGEGELFF; CDR3nt: TGTGCCAGCAGCGCACTAGGAGAGGGGGAGCTGTTTTTT